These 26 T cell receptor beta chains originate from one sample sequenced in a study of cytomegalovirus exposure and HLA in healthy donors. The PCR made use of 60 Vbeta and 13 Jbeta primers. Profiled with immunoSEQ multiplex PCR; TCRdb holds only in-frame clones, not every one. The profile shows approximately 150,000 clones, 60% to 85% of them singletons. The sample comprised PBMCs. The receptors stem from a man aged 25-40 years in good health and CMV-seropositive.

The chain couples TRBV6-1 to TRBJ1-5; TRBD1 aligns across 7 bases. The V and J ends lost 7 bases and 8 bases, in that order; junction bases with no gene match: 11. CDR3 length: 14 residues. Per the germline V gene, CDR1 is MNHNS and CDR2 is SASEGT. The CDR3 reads CASTVKGALKPQHF. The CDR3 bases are TGTGCCAGCACTGTTAAGGGGGCTTTGAAGCCCCAGCATTTT.

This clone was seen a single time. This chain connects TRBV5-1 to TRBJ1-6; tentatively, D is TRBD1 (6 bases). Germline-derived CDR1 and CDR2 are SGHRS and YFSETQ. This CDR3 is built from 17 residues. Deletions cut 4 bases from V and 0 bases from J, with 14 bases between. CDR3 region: CASSVQGFNSYNSPLHF. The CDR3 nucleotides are TGCGCCAGCAGCGTACAGGGATTTAACTCCTATAATTCACCCCTCCACTTT.

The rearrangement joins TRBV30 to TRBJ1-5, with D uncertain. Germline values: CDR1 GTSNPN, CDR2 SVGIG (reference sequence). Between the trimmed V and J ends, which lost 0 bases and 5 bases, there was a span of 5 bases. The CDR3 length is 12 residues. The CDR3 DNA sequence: TGTGCCTGGAGTGTACACGATCAGCCCCAGCATTTT. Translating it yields CAWSVHDQPQHF.

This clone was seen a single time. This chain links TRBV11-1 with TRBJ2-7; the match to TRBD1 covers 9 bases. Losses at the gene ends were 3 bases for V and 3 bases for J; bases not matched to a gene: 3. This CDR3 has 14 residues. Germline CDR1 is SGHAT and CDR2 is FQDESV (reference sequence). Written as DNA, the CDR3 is TGTGCCAGCAGCTTTGAGACAGGGGGCTACGAGCAGTACTTC. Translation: CASSFETGGYEQYF.

The CDR3 DNA is TGTGCCAGCAGCCGCGGACAGAGCACAGATACGCAGTATTTT. Protein sequence: CASSRGQSTDTQYF. V usage is TRBV7-3 and J usage is TRBJ2-3; D might be TRBD1 (6 bases). This CDR3 region has 14 residues. Germline CDR1 SGHTA, CDR2 FQGTGA. V lost 5 bases to trimming and J lost 0 bases, with 9 bases between them.

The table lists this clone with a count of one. The CDR3, as DNA: TGTGCCAGCAGTTTACATCCGGGGGGGGAGACCCAGTACTTC. This gives the protein CASSLHPGGETQYF. V is TRBV27 and J is TRBJ2-5; 8 bases fit TRBD2. Germline loops: CDR1 MNHEY, CDR2 SMNVEV (reference sequence). Unmatched junction bases numbered 4, after V lost 2 bases and J lost 5 bases. This CDR3 comprises 14 residues.

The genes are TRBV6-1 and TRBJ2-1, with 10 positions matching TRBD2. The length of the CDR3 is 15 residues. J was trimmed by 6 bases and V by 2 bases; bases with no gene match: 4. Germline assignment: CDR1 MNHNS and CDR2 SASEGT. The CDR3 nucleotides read TGTGCCAGCAGTGAAAAGCGGGGGGGCCGCAATGAGCAGTTCTTC. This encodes CASSEKRGGRNEQFF.

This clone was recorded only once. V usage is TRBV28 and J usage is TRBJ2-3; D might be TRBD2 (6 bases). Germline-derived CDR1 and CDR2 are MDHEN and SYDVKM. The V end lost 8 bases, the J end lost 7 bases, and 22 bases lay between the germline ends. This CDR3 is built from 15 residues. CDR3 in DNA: TGTGCCAGCTTTGCCGGGGAGGCGGTGGTAAATACGCAGTATTTT. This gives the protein CASFAGEAVVNTQYF.

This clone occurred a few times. The CDR3 DNA reads as TGTGCCAGCAGCCAATGGAACAGGCAAGAGACCCAGTACTTC. It is translated as CASSQWNRQETQYF. The rearrangement joins TRBV14 to TRBJ2-5; D perhaps matches TRBD1 (5 bases). With 2 bases removed from V and 2 bases from J, the gap between germline ends came to 9 bases. The germline CDR1 and CDR2 sequences are SGHDN and FVKESK. The CDR3 is 14 residues long.

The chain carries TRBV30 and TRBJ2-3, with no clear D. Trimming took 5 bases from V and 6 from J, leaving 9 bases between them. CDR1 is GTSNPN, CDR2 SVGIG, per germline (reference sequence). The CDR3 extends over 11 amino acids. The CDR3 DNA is TGTGCCTGGTCGACTCTTGATACGCAGTATTTT. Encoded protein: CAWSTLDTQYF.

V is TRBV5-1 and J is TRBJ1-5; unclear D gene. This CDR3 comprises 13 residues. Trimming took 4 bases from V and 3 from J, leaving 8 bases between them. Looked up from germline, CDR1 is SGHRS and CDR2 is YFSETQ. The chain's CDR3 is CASSKDFNQPQHF. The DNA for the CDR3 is TGCGCCAGCAGCAAGGACTTCAATCAGCCCCAGCATTTT. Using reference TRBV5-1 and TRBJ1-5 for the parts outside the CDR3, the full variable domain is KAGVTQTPRYLIKTRGQQVTLSCSPISGHRSVSWYQQTPGQGLQFLFEYFSETQRNKGNFPGRFSGRQFSNSRSEMNVSTLELGDSALYLCASSKDFNQPQHFGDGTRLSIL.

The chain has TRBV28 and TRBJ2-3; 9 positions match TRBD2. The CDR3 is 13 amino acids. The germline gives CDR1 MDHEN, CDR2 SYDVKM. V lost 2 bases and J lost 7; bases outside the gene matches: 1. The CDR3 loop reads CASSLLAGYTQYF. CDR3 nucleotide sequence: TGTGCCAGCAGTTTACTAGCGGGGTATACGCAGTATTTT.

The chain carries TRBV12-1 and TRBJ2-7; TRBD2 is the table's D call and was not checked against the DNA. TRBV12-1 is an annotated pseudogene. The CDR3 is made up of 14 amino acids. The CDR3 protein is CASSLRTREGEQYF. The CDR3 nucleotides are TGTGCCAGCAGCCTCAGGACTAGAGAGGGCGAGCAGTACTTC.

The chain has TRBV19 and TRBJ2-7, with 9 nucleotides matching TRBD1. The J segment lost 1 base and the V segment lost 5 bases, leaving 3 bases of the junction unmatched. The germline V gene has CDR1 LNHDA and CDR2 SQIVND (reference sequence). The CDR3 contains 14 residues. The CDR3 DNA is TGTGCCAGTAGTTGGACAGGGGAATCCTACGAGCAGTACTTC. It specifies CASSWTGESYEQYF.

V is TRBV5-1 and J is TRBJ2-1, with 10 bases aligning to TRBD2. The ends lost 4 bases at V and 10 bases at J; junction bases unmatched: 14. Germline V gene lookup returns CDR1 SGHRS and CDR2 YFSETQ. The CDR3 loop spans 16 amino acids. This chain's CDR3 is CASSLALAGAGREQFF. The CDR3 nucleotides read TGCGCCAGCAGCCTGGCTCTAGCGGGGGCCGGAAGGGAGCAGTTCTTC.

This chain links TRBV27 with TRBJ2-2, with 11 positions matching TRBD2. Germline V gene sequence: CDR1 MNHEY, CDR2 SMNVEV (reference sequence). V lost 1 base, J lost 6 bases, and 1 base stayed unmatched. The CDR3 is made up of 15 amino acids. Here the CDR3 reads CASSLLAGGPGELFF. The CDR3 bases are TGTGCCAGCAGTTTATTAGCGGGGGGGCCCGGGGAGCTGTTTTTT.

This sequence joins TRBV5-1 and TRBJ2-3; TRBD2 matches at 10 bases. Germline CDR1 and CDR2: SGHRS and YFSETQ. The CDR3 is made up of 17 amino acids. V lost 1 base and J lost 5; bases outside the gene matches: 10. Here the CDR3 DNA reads TGCGCCAGCAGCTTGCCCGGACTAGCGGAAGTAGTAGATACGCAGTATTTT. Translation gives CASSLPGLAEVVDTQYF.

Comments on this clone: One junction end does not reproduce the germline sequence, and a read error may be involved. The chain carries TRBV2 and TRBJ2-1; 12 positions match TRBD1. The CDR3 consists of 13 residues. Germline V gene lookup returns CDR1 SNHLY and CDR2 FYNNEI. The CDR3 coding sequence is TGTGCCAGCCGCGGGACAGGGGGCGCTTCGATTGTCTTC. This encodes CASRGTGGASIVF.

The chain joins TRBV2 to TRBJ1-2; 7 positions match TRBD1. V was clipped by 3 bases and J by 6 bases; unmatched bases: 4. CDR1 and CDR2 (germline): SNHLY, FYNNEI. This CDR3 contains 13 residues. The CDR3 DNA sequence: TGTGCCAGCAGTGACCCCGGGACAGATGGCTACACCTTC. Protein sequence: CASSDPGTDGYTF. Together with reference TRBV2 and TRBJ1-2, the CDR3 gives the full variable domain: EPEVTQTPSHQVTQMGQEVILRCVPISNHLYFYWYRQILGQKVEFLVSFYNNEISEKSEIFDDQFSVERPDGSNFTLKIRSTKLEDSAMYFCASSDPGTDGYTFGSGTRLTVV.

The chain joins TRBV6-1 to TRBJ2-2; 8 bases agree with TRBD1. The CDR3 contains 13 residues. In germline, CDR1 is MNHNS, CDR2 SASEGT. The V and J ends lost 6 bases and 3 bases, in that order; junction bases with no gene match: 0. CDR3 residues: CASRTGDTGELFF. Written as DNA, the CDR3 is TGTGCCAGCAGGACAGGGGACACCGGGGAGCTGTTTTTT.

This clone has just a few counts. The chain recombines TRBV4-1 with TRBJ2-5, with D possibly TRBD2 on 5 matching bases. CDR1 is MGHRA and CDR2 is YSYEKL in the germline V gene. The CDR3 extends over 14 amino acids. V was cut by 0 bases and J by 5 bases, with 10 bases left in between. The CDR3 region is CASSQEGSVETQYF. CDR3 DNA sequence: TGCGCCAGCAGCCAAGAGGGTAGCGTGGAGACCCAGTACTTC.

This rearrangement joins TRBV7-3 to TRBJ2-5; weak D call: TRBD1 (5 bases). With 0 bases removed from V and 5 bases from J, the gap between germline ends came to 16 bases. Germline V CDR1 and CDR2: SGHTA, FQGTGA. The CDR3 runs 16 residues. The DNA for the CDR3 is TGTGCCAGCAGCTTAACAGGGGTTGGGGATCTTGAGACCCAGTACTTC. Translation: CASSLTGVGDLETQYF.

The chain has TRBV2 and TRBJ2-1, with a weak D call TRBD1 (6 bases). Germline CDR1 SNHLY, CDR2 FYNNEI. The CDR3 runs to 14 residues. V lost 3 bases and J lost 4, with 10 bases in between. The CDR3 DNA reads TGTGCCAGCAGTGAGGTAGGGGGATACAATGAGCAGTTCTTC. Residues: CASSEVGGYNEQFF.

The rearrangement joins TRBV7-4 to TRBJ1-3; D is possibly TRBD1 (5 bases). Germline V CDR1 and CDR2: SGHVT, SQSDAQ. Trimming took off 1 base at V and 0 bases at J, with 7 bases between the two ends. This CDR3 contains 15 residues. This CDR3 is CASSLVGDSGNTIYF. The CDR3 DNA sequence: TGTGCCAGCAGCTTAGTAGGGGACTCTGGAAACACCATATATTTT. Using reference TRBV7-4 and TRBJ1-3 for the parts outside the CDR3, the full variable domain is GAGVSQSPRYKVAKRGRDVALRCDSISGHVTLYWYRQTLGQGSEVLTYSQSDAQRDKSGRPSGRFSAERPERSVSTLKIQRTEQGDSAVYLCASSLVGDSGNTIYFGEGSWLTVV.

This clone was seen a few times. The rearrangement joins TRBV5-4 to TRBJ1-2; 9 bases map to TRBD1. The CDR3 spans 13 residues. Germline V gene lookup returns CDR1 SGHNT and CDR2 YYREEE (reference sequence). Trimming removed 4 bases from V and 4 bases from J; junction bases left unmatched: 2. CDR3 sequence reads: CASSLDRGYGYTF. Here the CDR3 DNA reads TGTGCCAGCAGCCTGGACAGGGGCTATGGCTACACCTTC.

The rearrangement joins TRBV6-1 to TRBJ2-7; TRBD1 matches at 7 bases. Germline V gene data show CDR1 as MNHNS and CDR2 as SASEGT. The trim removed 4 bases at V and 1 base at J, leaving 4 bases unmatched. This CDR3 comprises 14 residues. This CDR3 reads CASSVNRGSYEQYF. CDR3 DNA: TGTGCCAGCAGTGTAAACAGGGGATCCTACGAGCAGTACTTC.